A selection of T cell receptor beta chains follows, all from one sample in a study of blood T cell repertoires in COVID-19. The data were produced by immunoSEQ multiplex PCR, yet TCRdb's version contains in-frame clones alone and is incomplete. Of 200,000 to 250,000 clones listed, almost 90% are singletons. The sequenced sample consisted of peripheral blood. These receptors all stem from a man aged 18-30 years with active or convalescent COVID-19. Each CDR3 is given with its conserved first and last residue. Each record gives: V gene, clone size, J gene, D gene, CDR3 protein, CDR3 DNA. The D gene is left open where the match is weak. Clone size is not always given. Where it is, it says once, few, many or a class for expanded clones.

V gene: TRBV12-5
clone size: NA
J gene: TRBJ2-7
D gene: TRBD1
CDR3 protein: CASGPGTGSYEQYF
CDR3 DNA: TGTGCTAGTGGGCCCGGGACAGGGTCCTACGAGCAGTACTTC

V gene: TRBV24-1
clone size: NA
J gene: TRBJ2-3
D gene: NA
CDR3 protein: CATSDQGSGGTDTQYF
CDR3 DNA: TGTGCCACCAGTGATCAGGGGTCGGGTGGCACAGATACGCAGTATTTT

V gene: TRBV6-4
clone size: NA
J gene: TRBJ1-5
D gene: NA
CDR3 protein: CASSAEGGQPQHF
CDR3 DNA: TGTGCCAGCAGTGCAGAAGGGGGTCAGCCCCAGCATTTT

V gene: TRBV2
clone size: once
J gene: TRBJ2-1
D gene: TRBD2
CDR3 protein: CASSLLAGGFREQFF
CDR3 DNA: TGTGCCAGCAGTTTACTAGCGGGAGGGTTCCGGGAGCAGTTCTTC

V gene: TRBV25-1
clone size: NA
J gene: TRBJ1-6
D gene: NA
CDR3 protein: CASSEKGQGIHF
CDR3 DNA: TGTGCCAGCAGTGAAAAGGGACAAGGCATCCACTTT

V gene: TRBV5-6
clone size: NA
J gene: TRBJ1-5
D gene: NA
CDR3 protein: CASSFAGASNQPQHF
CDR3 DNA: TGTGCCAGCAGCTTCGCGGGGGCTAGCAATCAGCCCCAGCATTTT

V gene: TRBV6-4
clone size: NA
J gene: TRBJ1-2
D gene: NA
CDR3 protein: CASSDRPNLNYGYTF
CDR3 DNA: TGTGCCAGCAGTGATCGTCCTAACCTGAACTATGGCTACACCTTC

V gene: TRBV28
clone size: NA
J gene: TRBJ2-4
D gene: NA
CDR3 protein: CASRWHGGANIQYF
CDR3 DNA: TGTGCCAGCAGGTGGCACGGGGGAGCCAACATTCAGTACTTC

V gene: TRBV28
clone size: once
J gene: TRBJ1-1
D gene: NA
CDR3 protein: CASSLGGGSNTEAFF
CDR3 DNA: TGTGCCAGCAGTTTAGGGGGGGGGTCGAACACTGAAGCTTTCTTT

V gene: TRBV3-1/TRBV3-2
clone size: NA
J gene: TRBJ1-5
D gene: TRBD1
CDR3 protein: CASAGGTGNQPQHF
CDR3 DNA: TGTGCCAGCGCTGGGGGGACAGGCAATCAGCCCCAGCATTTT

V gene: TRBV10-3
clone size: once
J gene: TRBJ1-2
D gene: NA
CDR3 protein: CAIGGGAGGSNYGYTF
CDR3 DNA: TGTGCCATCGGGGGGGGCGCAGGAGGAAGTAACTATGGCTACACCTTC

V gene: TRBV10-3
clone size: NA
J gene: TRBJ2-7
D gene: TRBD2
CDR3 protein: CAIKGRFGTSGSSYEQYF
CDR3 DNA: TGTGCCATCAAAGGGCGCTTCGGCACTAGCGGGAGTTCGTACGAGCAGTACTTC

V gene: TRBV29-1
clone size: NA
J gene: TRBJ2-7
D gene: TRBD2
CDR3 protein: CSVTIAGDEQYF
CDR3 DNA: TGCAGCGTCACTATAGCGGGAGACGAGCAGTACTTC

V gene: TRBV5-1
clone size: NA
J gene: TRBJ2-3
D gene: TRBD2
CDR3 protein: CASSLLKREGREADTQYF
CDR3 DNA: TGCGCCAGCAGCTTGTTGAAACGGGAGGGCCGTGAAGCAGATACGCAGTATTTT

V gene: TRBV29-1
clone size: NA
J gene: TRBJ1-5
D gene: NA
CDR3 protein: CSVSGASNQPQHF
CDR3 DNA: TGCAGCGTGTCAGGGGCTAGCAATCAGCCCCAGCATTTT

V gene: TRBV29-1
clone size: NA
J gene: TRBJ1-5
D gene: NA
CDR3 protein: CSVGVQPQHF
CDR3 DNA: TGCAGCGTAGGGGTTCAGCCCCAGCATTTT

V gene: TRBV19
clone size: NA
J gene: TRBJ2-7
D gene: NA
CDR3 protein: CASSRIAQPYEQYF
CDR3 DNA: TGTGCCAGTAGTAGAATAGCGCAACCCTACGAGCAGTACTTC

V gene: TRBV9
clone size: few
J gene: TRBJ2-3
D gene: NA
CDR3 protein: CASSVQLGTDTQYF
CDR3 DNA: TGTGCCAGCAGCGTGCAACTAGGCACAGATACGCAGTATTTT

V gene: TRBV25-1
clone size: NA
J gene: TRBJ2-1
D gene: TRBD1
CDR3 protein: CASSDPGTGYNEQFF
CDR3 DNA: TGTGCCAGCAGTGACCCGGGGACAGGGTACAATGAGCAGTTCTTC

V gene: TRBV6-5
clone size: NA
J gene: TRBJ1-2
D gene: TRBD1
CDR3 protein: CASSYPGVQGARGYTF
CDR3 DNA: TGTGCCAGCAGTTACCCAGGCGTACAGGGGGCGCGCGGCTACACCTTC

V gene: TRBV18
clone size: NA
J gene: TRBJ2-6
D gene: NA
CDR3 protein: CASSSTGTGANVLTF
CDR3 DNA: TGTGCCAGCTCATCCACGGGTACAGGGGCCAACGTCCTGACTTTC

V gene: TRBV7-3
clone size: NA
J gene: TRBJ2-1
D gene: NA
CDR3 protein: CASSSEGSYNEQFF
CDR3 DNA: TGTGCCAGCAGCTCGGAGGGGTCCTACAATGAGCAGTTCTTC

V gene: TRBV30
clone size: NA
J gene: TRBJ1-2
D gene: NA
CDR3 protein: CAWRVGQGYSGYTF
CDR3 DNA: TGTGCCTGGAGGGTTGGGCAGGGTTATAGTGGCTACACCTTC

V gene: TRBV5-1
clone size: once
J gene: TRBJ1-1
D gene: NA
CDR3 protein: CASSLGGRNTEAFF
CDR3 DNA: TGCGCCAGCAGCTTGGGTGGCAGGAACACTGAAGCTTTCTTT

V gene: TRBV4-1
clone size: few
J gene: TRBJ2-7
D gene: TRBD1
CDR3 protein: CASSQTGQSGEQYF
CDR3 DNA: TGCGCCAGCAGCCAGACAGGGCAATCTGGCGAGCAGTACTTC

V gene: TRBV9
clone size: NA
J gene: TRBJ2-1
D gene: NA
CDR3 protein: CASSGDSPSYNEQFF
CDR3 DNA: TGTGCCAGCAGCGGGGACTCCCCCTCCTACAATGAGCAGTTCTTC

V gene: TRBV19
clone size: NA
J gene: TRBJ1-5
D gene: TRBD1
CDR3 protein: CASRTGRADQPQHF
CDR3 DNA: TGTGCCAGTAGGACAGGGCGGGCGGATCAGCCCCAGCATTTT

V gene: TRBV20-1
clone size: once
J gene: TRBJ1-3
D gene: NA
CDR3 protein: CSAREANTIYF
CDR3 DNA: TGCAGTGCTAGAGAGGCAAACACCATATATTTT

V gene: TRBV4-2
clone size: NA
J gene: TRBJ2-7
D gene: NA
CDR3 protein: CASSQVASGAYEQYF
CDR3 DNA: TGTGCCAGCAGCCAAGTGGCCAGCGGAGCCTACGAGCAGTACTTC

V gene: TRBV5-4
clone size: few
J gene: TRBJ1-3
D gene: TRBD1
CDR3 protein: CASSLRPGTGGLMSGNTIYF
CDR3 DNA: TGTGCCAGCAGCTTGCGGCCCGGGACAGGGGGCTTAATGTCTGGAAACACCATATATTTT

V gene: TRBV5-4
clone size: NA
J gene: TRBJ1-1
D gene: NA
CDR3 protein: CASSLVVGQTNTEAFF
CDR3 DNA: TGTGCCAGCAGCTTGGTGGTCGGACAGACCAACACTGAAGCTTTCTTT

V gene: TRBV28
clone size: NA
J gene: TRBJ2-2
D gene: NA
CDR3 protein: CASSGRTAGELFF
CDR3 DNA: TGTGCCAGCAGTGGGCGGACTGCCGGGGAGCTGTTTTTT

V gene: TRBV27
clone size: NA
J gene: TRBJ1-6
D gene: TRBD1
CDR3 protein: CASSLTQGVWDSPLHF
CDR3 DNA: TGTGCCAGCAGCTTGACTCAGGGGGTTTGGGATTCACCCCTCCACTTT

V gene: TRBV18
clone size: NA
J gene: TRBJ2-2
D gene: NA
CDR3 protein: CASSPTGNTGELFF
CDR3 DNA: TGTGCCAGCTCACCAACGGGGAACACCGGGGAGCTGTTTTTT

V gene: TRBV5-6
clone size: once
J gene: TRBJ1-2
D gene: NA
CDR3 protein: CASSLSIPRRGFYGYTF
CDR3 DNA: TGTGCCAGCAGCTTGTCGATCCCCCGACGGGGATTCTATGGCTACACCTTC

V gene: TRBV19
clone size: NA
J gene: TRBJ1-5
D gene: NA
CDR3 protein: CASRVGQGNQPQHF
CDR3 DNA: TGTGCCAGTAGGGTGGGGCAGGGTAATCAGCCCCAGCATTTT

V gene: TRBV28
clone size: NA
J gene: TRBJ2-7
D gene: NA
CDR3 protein: CASGEFSYEQYF
CDR3 DNA: TGTGCCAGCGGGGAGTTCTCCTACGAGCAGTACTTC

V gene: TRBV24-1
clone size: NA
J gene: TRBJ2-3
D gene: TRBD2
CDR3 protein: CATSTGTSGRAVDTQYF
CDR3 DNA: TGTGCCACCAGCACCGGGACTAGCGGGAGGGCCGTAGATACGCAGTATTTT

V gene: TRBV10-2
clone size: NA
J gene: TRBJ1-2
D gene: TRBD1
CDR3 protein: CASRRDSYGYTF
CDR3 DNA: TGCGCCAGCCGGAGGGACAGCTATGGCTACACCTTC

V gene: TRBV6-1
clone size: once
J gene: TRBJ1-6
D gene: TRBD1
CDR3 protein: CASSEKAGGAGSPLHF
CDR3 DNA: TGTGCCAGCAGTGAAAAGGCAGGGGGCGCGGGGTCACCCCTCCACTTT

V gene: TRBV5-4
clone size: NA
J gene: TRBJ1-2
D gene: NA
CDR3 protein: CASSLGPEGYTF
CDR3 DNA: TGTGCCAGCAGCTTGGGGCCGGAGGGCTACACCTTC

V gene: TRBV11-2
clone size: NA
J gene: TRBJ1-1
D gene: NA
CDR3 protein: CALGARNTEAFF
CDR3 DNA: TGTGCCTTGGGGGCCCGAAACACTGAAGCTTTCTTT

V gene: TRBV2
clone size: NA
J gene: TRBJ2-7
D gene: TRBD2
CDR3 protein: CASSSGTSGRYEQYF
CDR3 DNA: TGTGCCAGCAGTAGTGGGACTAGCGGGAGATACGAGCAGTACTTC

V gene: TRBV5-1
clone size: NA
J gene: TRBJ1-2
D gene: TRBD1
CDR3 protein: CASSLYGTVINYGYTF
CDR3 DNA: TGCGCCAGCAGCTTGTACGGGACAGTCATTAACTATGGCTACACCTTC

V gene: TRBV2
clone size: NA
J gene: TRBJ2-5
D gene: NA
CDR3 protein: CASGRQGLQETQYF
CDR3 DNA: TGTGCCAGCGGGAGGCAGGGCCTTCAAGAGACCCAGTACTTC

V gene: TRBV14
clone size: NA
J gene: TRBJ1-3
D gene: NA
CDR3 protein: CASSQEAEINSGNTIYF
CDR3 DNA: TGTGCCAGCAGCCAAGAGGCAGAAATCAACTCTGGAAACACCATATATTTT

V gene: TRBV7-7
clone size: NA
J gene: TRBJ2-5
D gene: NA
CDR3 protein: CASSPSAGAQETQYF
CDR3 DNA: TGTGCTAGCAGCCCCTCGGCAGGGGCACAAGAGACCCAGTACTTC

V gene: TRBV11-3
clone size: once
J gene: TRBJ1-1
D gene: TRBD1
CDR3 protein: CASSVDRHTEAFF
CDR3 DNA: TGTGCCAGCAGCGTGGACAGGCACACTGAAGCTTTCTTT

V gene: TRBV25-1
clone size: NA
J gene: TRBJ1-1
D gene: NA
CDR3 protein: CASSRAGFAEAFF
CDR3 DNA: TGTGCCAGCAGCCGGGCAGGGTTCGCTGAAGCTTTCTTT

V gene: TRBV28
clone size: once
J gene: TRBJ1-2
D gene: TRBD1
CDR3 protein: CASSPGQGLVYGYTF
CDR3 DNA: TGTGCCAGCAGCCCCGGACAGGGTTTGGTCTATGGCTACACCTTC

V gene: TRBV19
clone size: few
J gene: TRBJ2-2
D gene: TRBD2
CDR3 protein: CASSIPWSSGNGELFF
CDR3 DNA: TGTGCCAGTAGTATCCCGTGGTCTAGCGGAAACGGGGAGCTGTTTTTT

V gene: TRBV5-4
clone size: NA
J gene: TRBJ1-2
D gene: NA
CDR3 protein: CASSSRNRGLRGYTF
CDR3 DNA: TGTGCCAGCAGCTCTAGGAACAGAGGGTTGAGGGGCTACACCTTC

V gene: TRBV7-9
clone size: NA
J gene: TRBJ2-5
D gene: TRBD2
CDR3 protein: CASSSTSGRGGETQYF
CDR3 DNA: TGTGCCAGCAGCTCGACTAGCGGGAGAGGAGGAGAGACCCAGTACTTC

V gene: TRBV9
clone size: NA
J gene: TRBJ2-5
D gene: NA
CDR3 protein: CASSVVLGAFSEETQYF
CDR3 DNA: TGTGCCAGCAGCGTAGTGTTAGGGGCTTTCTCCGAAGAGACCCAGTACTTC

V gene: TRBV19
clone size: NA
J gene: TRBJ1-2
D gene: NA
CDR3 protein: CASRDKGYGYTF
CDR3 DNA: TGTGCCAGTAGGGACAAAGGTTATGGCTACACCTTC